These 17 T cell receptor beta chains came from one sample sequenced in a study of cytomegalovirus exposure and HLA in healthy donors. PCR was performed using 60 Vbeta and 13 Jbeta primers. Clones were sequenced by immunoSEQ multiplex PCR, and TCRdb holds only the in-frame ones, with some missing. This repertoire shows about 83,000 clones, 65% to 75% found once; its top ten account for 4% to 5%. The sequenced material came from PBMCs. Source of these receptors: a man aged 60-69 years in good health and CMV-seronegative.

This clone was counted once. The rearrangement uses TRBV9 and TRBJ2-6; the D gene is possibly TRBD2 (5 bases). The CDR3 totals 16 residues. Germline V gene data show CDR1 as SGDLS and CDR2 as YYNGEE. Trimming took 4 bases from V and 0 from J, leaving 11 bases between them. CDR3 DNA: TGTGCCAGCAGCTCCCGAGGGCACTCTGGGGCCAACGTCCTGACTTTC. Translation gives CASSSRGHSGANVLTF.

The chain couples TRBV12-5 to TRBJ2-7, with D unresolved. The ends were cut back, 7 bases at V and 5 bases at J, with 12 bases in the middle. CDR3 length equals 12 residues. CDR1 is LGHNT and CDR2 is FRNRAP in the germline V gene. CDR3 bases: TGTGCTAGTGCCTACAACAGAGACGAGCAGTACTTC. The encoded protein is CASAYNRDEQYF.

The CDR3 DNA reads TGCGCCAGCAGCCTCCGGGGTAGCGGGGGTGGAGAGACCCAGTACTTC. It yields the protein CASSLRGSGGGETQYF. This chain uses TRBV4-1 with TRBJ2-5; 9 bases match TRBD2. Germline CDR1 reads MGHRA; CDR2 reads YSYEKL. V lost 4 bases, J lost 4 bases, and 10 bases stayed unmatched. The CDR3 spans 16 residues.

Written as DNA, the CDR3 is TGTGCCTACGAGAAGCACAGGGAAGGGTTCTACTCTGGAAACACCATATATTTT. Translated, it gives CAYEKHREGFYSGNTIYF. This rearrangement joins TRBV9 to TRBJ1-3, with a tentative D call TRBD1 (6 bases). The CDR3 runs 18 residues. Germline V gene data show CDR1 as SGDLS and CDR2 as YYNGEE. V lost 10 bases to trimming and J lost 0 bases, with 26 bases between them.

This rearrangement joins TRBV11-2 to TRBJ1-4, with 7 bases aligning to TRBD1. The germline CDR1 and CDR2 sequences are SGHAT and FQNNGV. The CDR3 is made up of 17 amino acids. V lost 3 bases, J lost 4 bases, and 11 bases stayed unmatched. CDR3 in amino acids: CASSFKTTGVDNEKLFF. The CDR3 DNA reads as TGTGCCAGCAGCTTTAAGACCACAGGGGTGGATAATGAAAAACTGTTTTTT.

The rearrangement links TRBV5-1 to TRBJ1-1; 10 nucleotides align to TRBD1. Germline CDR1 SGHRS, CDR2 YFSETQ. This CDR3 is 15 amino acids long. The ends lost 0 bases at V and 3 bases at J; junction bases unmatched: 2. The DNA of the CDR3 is TGCGCCAGCAGCTTGGTGGGGACAGGGGACACTGAAGCTTTCTTT. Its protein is CASSLVGTGDTEAFF.

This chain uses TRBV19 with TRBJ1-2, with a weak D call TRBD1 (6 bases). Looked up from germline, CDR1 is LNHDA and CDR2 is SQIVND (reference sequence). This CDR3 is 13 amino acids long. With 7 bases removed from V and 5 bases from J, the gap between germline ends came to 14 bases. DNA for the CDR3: TGTGCCAGTAACCCGGGACAATCGTATGGCTACACCTTC. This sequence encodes CASNPGQSYGYTF.

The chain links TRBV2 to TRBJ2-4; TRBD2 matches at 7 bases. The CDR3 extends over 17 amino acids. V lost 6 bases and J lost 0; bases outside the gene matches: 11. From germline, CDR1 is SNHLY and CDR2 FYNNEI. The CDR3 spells CASRARLADLAKNIQYF. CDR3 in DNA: TGTGCCAGCAGGGCCCGGCTAGCGGACTTAGCCAAAAACATTCAGTACTTC.

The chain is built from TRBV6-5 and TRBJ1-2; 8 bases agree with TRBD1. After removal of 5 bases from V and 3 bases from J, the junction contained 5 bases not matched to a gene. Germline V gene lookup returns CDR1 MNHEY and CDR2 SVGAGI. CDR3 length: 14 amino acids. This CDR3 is CASSPGGPHYGYTF. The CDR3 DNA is TGTGCCAGCAGTCCAGGGGGCCCACACTATGGCTACACCTTC.

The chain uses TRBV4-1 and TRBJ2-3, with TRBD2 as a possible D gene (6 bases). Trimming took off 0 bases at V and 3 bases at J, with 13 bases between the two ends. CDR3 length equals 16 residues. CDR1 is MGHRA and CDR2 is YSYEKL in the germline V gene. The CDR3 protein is CASSQDRGSGTDTQYF. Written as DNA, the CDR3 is TGCGCCAGCAGCCAAGATCGCGGTAGCGGAACAGATACGCAGTATTTT.

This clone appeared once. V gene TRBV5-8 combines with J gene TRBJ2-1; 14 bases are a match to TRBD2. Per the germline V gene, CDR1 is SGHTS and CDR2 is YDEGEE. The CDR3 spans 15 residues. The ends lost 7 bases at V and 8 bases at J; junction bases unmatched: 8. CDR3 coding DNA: TGTGCCAGCGAAGCCGGGACTAGCGGGGGATATGAGCAGTTCTTC. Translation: CASEAGTSGGYEQFF.

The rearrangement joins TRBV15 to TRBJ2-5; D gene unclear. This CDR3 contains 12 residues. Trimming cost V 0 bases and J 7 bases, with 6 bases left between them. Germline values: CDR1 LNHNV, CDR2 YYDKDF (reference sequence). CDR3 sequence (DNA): TGTGCCACCAGCAGAGATAGGAGGACCCAGTACTTC. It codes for CATSRDRRTQYF.

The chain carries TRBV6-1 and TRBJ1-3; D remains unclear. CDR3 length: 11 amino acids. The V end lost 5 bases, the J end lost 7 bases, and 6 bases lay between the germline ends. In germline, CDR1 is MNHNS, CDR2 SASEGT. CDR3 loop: CASSSVNTIYF. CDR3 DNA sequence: TGTGCCAGCAGTTCCGTTAACACCATATATTTT.

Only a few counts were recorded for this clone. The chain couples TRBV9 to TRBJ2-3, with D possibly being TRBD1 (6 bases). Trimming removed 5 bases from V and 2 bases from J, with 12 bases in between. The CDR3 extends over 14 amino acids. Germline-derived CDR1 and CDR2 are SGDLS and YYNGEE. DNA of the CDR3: TGTGCCAGCAGTTCGGGACACTTCACAGATACGCAGTATTTT. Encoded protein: CASSSGHFTDTQYF.

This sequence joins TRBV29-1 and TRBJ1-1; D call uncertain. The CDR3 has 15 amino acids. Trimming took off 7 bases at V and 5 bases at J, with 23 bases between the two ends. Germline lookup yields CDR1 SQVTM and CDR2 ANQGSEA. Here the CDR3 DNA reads TGCAGCGCCGACGTGGTTGGTCAGGCTTTGACTGAAGCTTTCTTT. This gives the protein CSADVVGQALTEAFF.

DNA of the CDR3: TGCAGCGTTGGAAACGGAAGGGGCGAGCAGTACTTC. It codes for CSVGNGRGEQYF. V usage is TRBV29-1 and J usage is TRBJ2-7; maybe TRBD1 (5 bases). The length of the CDR3 is 12 residues. Trimming left V 4 bases short and J 6 bases short, with 13 bases between. Germline V gene data show CDR1 as SQVTM and CDR2 as ANQGSEA.

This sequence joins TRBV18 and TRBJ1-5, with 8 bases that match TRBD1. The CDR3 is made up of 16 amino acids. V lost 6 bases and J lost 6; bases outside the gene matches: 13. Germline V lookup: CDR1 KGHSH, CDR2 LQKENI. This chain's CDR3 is CASSPQRQGAGQPQHF. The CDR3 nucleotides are TGTGCCAGCTCGCCTCAGAGGCAGGGGGCAGGTCAGCCCCAGCATTTT.